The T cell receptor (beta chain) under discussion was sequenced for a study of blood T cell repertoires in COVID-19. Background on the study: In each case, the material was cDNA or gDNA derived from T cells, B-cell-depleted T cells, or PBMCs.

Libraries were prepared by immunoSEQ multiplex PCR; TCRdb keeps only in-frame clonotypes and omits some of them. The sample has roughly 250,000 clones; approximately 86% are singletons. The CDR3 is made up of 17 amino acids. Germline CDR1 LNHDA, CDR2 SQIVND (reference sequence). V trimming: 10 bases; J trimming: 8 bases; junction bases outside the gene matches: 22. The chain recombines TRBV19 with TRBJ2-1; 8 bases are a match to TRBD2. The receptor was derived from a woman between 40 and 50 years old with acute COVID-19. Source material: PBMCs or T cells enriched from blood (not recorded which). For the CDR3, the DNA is TGTGCCATAGGCCCCGGTTGGATTGGCGGGAGGTCCTATGAGCAGTTCTTC. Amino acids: CAIGPGWIGGRSYEQFF.